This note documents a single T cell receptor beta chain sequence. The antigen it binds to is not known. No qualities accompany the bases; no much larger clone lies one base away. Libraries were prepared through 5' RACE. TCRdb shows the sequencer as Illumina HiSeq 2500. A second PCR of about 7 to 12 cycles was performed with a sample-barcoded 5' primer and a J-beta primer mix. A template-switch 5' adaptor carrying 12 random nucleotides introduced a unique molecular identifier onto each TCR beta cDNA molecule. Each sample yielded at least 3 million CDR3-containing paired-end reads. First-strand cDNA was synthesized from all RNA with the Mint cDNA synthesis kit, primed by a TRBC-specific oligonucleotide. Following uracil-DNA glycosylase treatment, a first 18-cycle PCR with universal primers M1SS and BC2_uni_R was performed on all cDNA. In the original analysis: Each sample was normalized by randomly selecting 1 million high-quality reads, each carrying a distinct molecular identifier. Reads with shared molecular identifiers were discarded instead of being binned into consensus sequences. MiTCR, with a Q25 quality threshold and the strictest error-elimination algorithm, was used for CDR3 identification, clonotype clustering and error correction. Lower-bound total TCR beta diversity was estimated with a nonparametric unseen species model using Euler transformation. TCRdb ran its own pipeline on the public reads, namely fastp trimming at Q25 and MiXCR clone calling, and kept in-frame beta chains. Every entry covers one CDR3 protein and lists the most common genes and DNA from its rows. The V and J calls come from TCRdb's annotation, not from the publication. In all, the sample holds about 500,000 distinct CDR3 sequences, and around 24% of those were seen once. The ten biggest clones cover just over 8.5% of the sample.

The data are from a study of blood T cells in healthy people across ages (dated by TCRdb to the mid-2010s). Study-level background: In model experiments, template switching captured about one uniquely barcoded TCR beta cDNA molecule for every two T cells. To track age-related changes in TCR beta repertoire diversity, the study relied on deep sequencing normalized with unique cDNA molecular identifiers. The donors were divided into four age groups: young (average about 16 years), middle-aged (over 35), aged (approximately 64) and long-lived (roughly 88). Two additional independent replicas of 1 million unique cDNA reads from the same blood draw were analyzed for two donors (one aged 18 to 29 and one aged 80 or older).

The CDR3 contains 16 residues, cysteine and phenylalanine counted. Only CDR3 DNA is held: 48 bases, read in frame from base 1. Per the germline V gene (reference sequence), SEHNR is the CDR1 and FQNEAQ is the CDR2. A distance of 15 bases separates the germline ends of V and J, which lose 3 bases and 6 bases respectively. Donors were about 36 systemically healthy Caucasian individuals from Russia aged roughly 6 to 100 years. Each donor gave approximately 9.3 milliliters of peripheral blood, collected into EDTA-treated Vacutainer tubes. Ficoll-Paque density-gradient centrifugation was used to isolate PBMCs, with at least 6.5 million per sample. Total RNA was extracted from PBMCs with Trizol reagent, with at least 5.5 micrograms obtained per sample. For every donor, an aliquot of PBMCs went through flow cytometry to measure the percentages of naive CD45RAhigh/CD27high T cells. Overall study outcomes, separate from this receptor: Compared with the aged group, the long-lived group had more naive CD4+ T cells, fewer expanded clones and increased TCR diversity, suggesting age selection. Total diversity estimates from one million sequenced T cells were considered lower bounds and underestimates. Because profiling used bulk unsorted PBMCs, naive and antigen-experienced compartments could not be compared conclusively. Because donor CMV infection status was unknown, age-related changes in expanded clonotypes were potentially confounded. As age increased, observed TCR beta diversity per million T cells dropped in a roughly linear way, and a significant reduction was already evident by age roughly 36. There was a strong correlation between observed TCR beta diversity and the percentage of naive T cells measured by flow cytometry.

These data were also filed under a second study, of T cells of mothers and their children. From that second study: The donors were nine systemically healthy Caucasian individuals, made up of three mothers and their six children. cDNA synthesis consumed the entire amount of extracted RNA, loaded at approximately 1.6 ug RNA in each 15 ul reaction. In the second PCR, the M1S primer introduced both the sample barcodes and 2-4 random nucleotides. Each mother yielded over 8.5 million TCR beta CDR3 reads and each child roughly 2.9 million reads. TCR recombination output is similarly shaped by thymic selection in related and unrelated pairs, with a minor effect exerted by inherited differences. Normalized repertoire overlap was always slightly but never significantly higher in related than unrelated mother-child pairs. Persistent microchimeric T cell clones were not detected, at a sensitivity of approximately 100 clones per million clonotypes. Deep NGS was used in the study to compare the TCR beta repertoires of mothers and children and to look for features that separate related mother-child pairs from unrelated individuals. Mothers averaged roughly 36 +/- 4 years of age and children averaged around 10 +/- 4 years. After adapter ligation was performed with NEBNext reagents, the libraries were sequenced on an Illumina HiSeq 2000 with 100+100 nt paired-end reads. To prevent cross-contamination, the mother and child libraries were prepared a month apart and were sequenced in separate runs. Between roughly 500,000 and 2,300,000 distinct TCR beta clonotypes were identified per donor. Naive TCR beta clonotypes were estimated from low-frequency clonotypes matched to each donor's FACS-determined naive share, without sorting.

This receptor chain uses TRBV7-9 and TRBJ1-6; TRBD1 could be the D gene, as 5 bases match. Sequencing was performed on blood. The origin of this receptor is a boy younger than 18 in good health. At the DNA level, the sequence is TGTGCCAGCAGCTTCGAATTTGCAGGGAGTAATTCACCCCTCCACTTT. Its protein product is CASSFEFAGSNSPLHF.